Following are 12 T cell receptor beta chains from one sample sequenced in a study of Graves' ophthalmopathy and Graves' hyperthyroidism (dated by TCRdb to the late 2010s). TCRdb records Illumina HiSeq 2000 as the sequencer. For repertoire sequencing, the TCR beta CDR3 regions were amplified from RNA transcripts. HTBI primers and the Qiagen OneStep RT-PCR kit were used in a first-round RT-PCR, which was followed by a second-round multiplex PCR, size selection and purification. TCRdb trimmed public reads at Q25 via fastp, called clones via MiXCR and kept in-frame beta chains. One record per CDR3 amino acid sequence lists the most common genes and DNA. Here the sample has hundreds of thousands of distinct CDR3 sequences; approximately 14% occur a single time. The ten most abundant clones make up about a tenth of the sample. Sequenced sample: blood. These TCRs come from a woman in her 30s with Graves' ophthalmopathy. Donor details come from another sample of the same person, matched by shared clones.

This clonotype was counted at least ten times. This chain connects TRBV11-3 to TRBJ1-1, with D tentatively TRBD1 (6 bases). In germline, CDR1 is SGHNT, CDR2 YENEEA. The CDR3 has 15 residues. Between the trimmed V and J ends, which lost 6 bases and 4 bases, there was a span of 18 bases. The CDR3 DNA is TGTGCCAGCAGTCACAAGCAGGGGCAGGGCACTGAAGCTTTCTTT. Its translation is CASSHKQGQGTEAFF.

This clonotype has at least ten counts. The chain combines TRBV7-2 with TRBJ2-2, with D uncertain. This CDR3 is 12 amino acids long. Germline V gene data show CDR1 as SGHTA and CDR2 as FQGNSA. Trimming stripped 5 bases from V and 7 bases from J, with 8 bases between. This CDR3 reads CASSLNSGELFF. CDR3 DNA sequence: TGTGCCAGCAGCCTGAATAGCGGGGAGCTGTTTTTT.

This clonotype was counted at least ten times. V gene TRBV6-1 combines with J gene TRBJ2-2; unclear D gene. The CDR3 runs 17 residues. The V end was cut by 2 bases, the J end by 3 bases, with 16 bases between. Germline V CDR1 and CDR2: MNHNS, SASEGT. The CDR3 sequence: CASSELSGLGYTGELFF. DNA of the CDR3: TGTGCCAGCAGTGAATTATCCGGCCTGGGTTACACCGGGGAGCTGTTTTTT.

This clonotype was observed a handful of times. The chain carries TRBV9 and TRBJ2-5; 9 bases line up with TRBD1. The length of the CDR3 is 12 residues. V lost 5 bases to trimming and J lost 9 bases; unmatched junction nucleotides: 5. CDR1 and CDR2 from the germline V gene are SGDLS and YYNGEE. The CDR3 region is CASSPGQGAQYF. In nucleotides, the CDR3 is TGTGCCAGCAGTCCGGGACAGGGAGCCCAGTACTTC.

In its sample, this clonotype was seen many times. The chain's CDR3 is CASSVGNSQNTEAFF. The CDR3, as DNA: TGTGCCAGCAGTGTGGGAAACAGTCAGAACACTGAAGCTTTCTTT. J is TRBJ1-1 and V is TRBV6-1; no firm D call. V lost 4 bases, J lost 1 base, and 13 bases lay in between. There are 15 residues in the CDR3. Germline loops: CDR1 MNHNS, CDR2 SASEGT.

This rearrangement joins TRBV30 to TRBJ1-2, with TRBD1 matching over 10 bases. Germline CDR1 is GTSNPN and CDR2 is SVGIG (reference sequence). The CDR3 spans 13 residues. V lost 4 bases to trimming and J lost 11 bases; unmatched junction nucleotides: 10. CDR3 loop: CAWIPFGTGAYTF. For the CDR3, the DNA is TGTGCCTGGATCCCGTTCGGGACAGGGGCGTACACCTTC. Combining the CDR3 with reference TRBV30 and TRBJ1-2 gives the whole variable domain SQTIHQWPATLVQPVGSPLSLECTVEGTSNPNLYWYRQAAGRGLQLLFYSVGIGQISSEVPQNLSASRPQDRQFILSSKKLLLSDSGFYLCAWIPFGTGAYTFGSGTRLTVV.

This clonotype turned up a few times. This chain links TRBV5-6 with TRBJ2-4, with TRBD1 matching over 10 bases. After removal of 4 bases from V and 5 bases from J, the junction contained 9 bases not matched to a gene. The CDR3 runs 16 residues. Germline loops: CDR1 SGHDT, CDR2 YYEEEE. This chain's CDR3 is CASSPGTGALENIQYF. The CDR3, as DNA: TGTGCCAGCAGCCCCGGGACAGGGGCCCTCGAAAACATTCAGTACTTC.

This clonotype was counted many times. V usage is TRBV6-1 and J usage is TRBJ2-7; TRBD2 might be the D (6 bases). The CDR3 is 15 residues long. Germline-derived CDR1 and CDR2 are MNHNS and SASEGT. Between the trimmed V and J ends, which lost 5 bases and 0 bases, there was a span of 14 bases. CDR3 amino acids: CASSLGTPSSYEQYF. Written as DNA, the CDR3 is TGTGCCAGCAGTCTCGGGACTCCCAGCTCCTACGAGCAGTACTTC.

This clonotype was seen at least ten times. The chain joins TRBV20-1 to TRBJ2-7; tentative D call: TRBD1 (5 bases). The CDR3 spans 12 residues. Trimming left V 4 bases short and J 0 bases short, with 7 bases between. Germline lookup yields CDR1 DFQATT and CDR2 SNEGSKA (reference sequence). The CDR3: CSATRDSYEQYF. CDR3 nucleotides: TGCAGTGCTACCAGGGACTCCTACGAGCAGTACTTC.

The V call is TRBV11-1, the J call TRBJ1-2; D not certain. Germline-derived CDR1 and CDR2 are SGHAT and FQDESV (reference sequence). The CDR3 sequence is 13 residues long. V lost 5 bases and J 6 bases, leaving 13 bases between the germline ends. The CDR3 nucleotides read TGTGCCAGCAGCCCCCGTAGGGCAAATGGCTACACCTTC. Translated, it gives CASSPRRANGYTF.

V is TRBV19 and J is TRBJ1-1, with D possibly being TRBD1 (5 bases). V was trimmed by 5 bases and J by 10 bases, leaving 14 bases between them. CDR1 and CDR2 (germline): LNHDA, SQIVND (reference sequence). This CDR3 has 12 residues. In nucleotides, the CDR3 is TGTGCCAGTAGTTTGGGACCCGGCGGAGCTTTCTTT. This gives the protein CASSLGPGGAFF. The complete variable domain, with remaining parts taken from reference TRBV19 and TRBJ1-1, reads DGGITQSPKYLFRKEGQNVTLSCEQNLNHDAMYWYRQDPGQGLRLIYYSQIVNDFQKGDIAEGYSVSREKKESFPLTVTSAQKNPTAFYLCASSLGPGGAFFGQGTRLTVV.

This clonotype has a count of ten or more. V and J are TRBV15 and TRBJ2-5; 12 bases agree with TRBD2. The CDR3 is made up of 17 amino acids. Germline CDR1 is LNHNV and CDR2 is YYDKDF (reference sequence). V gave up 2 bases and J gave up 4 bases; unmatched junction bases: 8. The CDR3 coding sequence is TGTGCCACCAGCAGATTATCTAGCGGGGGGGCCGGAGAGACCCAGTACTTC. Its protein product is CATSRLSSGGAGETQYF. The whole variable domain, remainder taken from reference TRBV15 and TRBJ2-5, is DAMVIQNPRYQVTQFGKPVTLSCSQTLNHNVMYWYQQKSSQAPKLLFHYYDKDFNNEADTPDNFQSRRPNTSFCFLDIRSPGLGDTAMYLCATSRLSSGGAGETQYFGPGTRLLVL.